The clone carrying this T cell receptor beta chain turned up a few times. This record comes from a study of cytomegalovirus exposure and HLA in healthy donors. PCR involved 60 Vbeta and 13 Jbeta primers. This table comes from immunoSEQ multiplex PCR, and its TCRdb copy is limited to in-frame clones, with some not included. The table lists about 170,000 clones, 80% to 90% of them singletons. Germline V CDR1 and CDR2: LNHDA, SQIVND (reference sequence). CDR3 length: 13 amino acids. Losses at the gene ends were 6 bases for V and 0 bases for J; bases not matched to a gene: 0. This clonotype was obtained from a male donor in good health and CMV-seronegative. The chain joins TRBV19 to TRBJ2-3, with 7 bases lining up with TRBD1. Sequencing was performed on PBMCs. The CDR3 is CASRGQSTDTQYF. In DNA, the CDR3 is TGTGCCAGTAGGGGACAGAGCACAGATACGCAGTATTTT.